The 8 T cell receptor beta chains given below trace back to one sample, sequenced in a study of beta chain features in type 1 diabetes. The isolated RNA, all of it, was reverse transcribed, so expressed TCRB transcripts were what got sequenced. Profiled with immunoSEQ multiplex PCR; TCRdb holds only in-frame clones, not every one. The repertoire consists of roughly 380,000 clones, with about 20% occurring once and the leading ten covering approximately 0.046%. The sample taken for sequencing was naive CD4+ T cells from blood. All receptors come from a woman aged 18-29 years in good health.

On this clone itself: The sample holds other DNA sequences that translate to the same CDR3. The chain is built from TRBV30 and TRBJ2-5, with D perhaps matching TRBD2 (6 bases). The CDR3 is 13 amino acids. V lost 2 bases to trimming and J lost 2 bases, with 9 bases between them. Germline-derived CDR1 and CDR2 are GTSNPN and SVGIG (reference sequence). The DNA of the CDR3 is TGTGCCTGGAGTCGGCTAGCGCAAGAGACCCAGTACTTC. This translates into CAWSRLAQETQYF.

This clone was detected a few times. The chain uses TRBV5-1 and TRBJ2-7; 10 positions match TRBD1. The junction had 7 bases not matched to a gene; V was cut back by 1 base and J by 3 bases. CDR1 SGHRS and CDR2 YFSETQ come from the germline V gene. This CDR3 region has 16 residues. The CDR3 DNA reads as TGCGCCAGCAGCTTGTTGGGCGGGACAGGGGACTACGAGCAGTACTTC. It translates to CASSLLGGTGDYEQYF.

V usage is TRBV11-2 and J usage is TRBJ1-2; possibly TRBD1 for D (5 bases). Looked up from germline, CDR1 is SGHAT and CDR2 is FQNNGV. Trimming left V 4 bases short and J 8 bases short, with 14 bases between. The CDR3 is 13 residues long. The chain's CDR3 is CASSSLQGAGYTF. CDR3 nucleotides: TGTGCCAGCAGCTCCCTCCAGGGCGCAGGCTACACCTTC.

This sequence joins TRBV4-2 and TRBJ2-7; D is perhaps TRBD2 (5 bases). Trimming left V 3 bases short and J 2 bases short, with 11 bases between. This CDR3 has 14 amino acids. Germline V gene sequence: CDR1 LGHNA, CDR2 YNFKEQ. CDR3 protein: CASSQADGTYEQYF. CDR3 sequence (DNA): TGTGCCAGCAGCCAGGCCGACGGGACCTACGAGCAGTACTTC.

This clone was detected a few times. CDR3 loop: CASSPDRASYEQYF. As DNA, the CDR3 is TGCGCCAGCAGCCCCGACAGGGCCTCCTACGAGCAGTACTTC. V is TRBV5-1 and J is TRBJ2-7, with TRBD1 identical over 7 bases. Germline values: CDR1 SGHRS, CDR2 YFSETQ. There are 14 residues in the CDR3. The V segment lost 4 bases and the J segment 0 bases; nucleotides outside the gene matches: 4.

The J gene is TRBJ2-3, the V gene TRBV4-2; 7 nucleotides agree with TRBD2. The CDR3 spans 15 residues. Trimming removed 3 bases from V and 4 bases from J; junction bases left unmatched: 7. CDR1 LGHNA and CDR2 YNFKEQ come from the germline V gene. Here the CDR3 DNA reads TGTGCCAGCAGCCACCCGGGCGGGAGCTCAGATACGCAGTATTTT. This translates into CASSHPGGSSDTQYF.

The rearrangement joins TRBV25-1 to TRBJ2-1, with D maybe TRBD1 (5 bases). Germline-derived CDR1 and CDR2 are MGHDK and SYGVNS. The V end lost 3 bases, the J end lost 4 bases, and 7 bases lay between the germline ends. The CDR3 length is 13 residues. The CDR3 DNA is TGTGCCAGCAGTGACAGACAGTACAATGAGCAGTTCTTC. Its protein product is CASSDRQYNEQFF.

The chain is built from TRBV7-2 and TRBJ2-3; D is unresolved. The CDR3 runs 13 residues. The germline V and J ends were trimmed by 1 base and 4 bases, with 6 bases remaining between them. Germline V lookup: CDR1 SGHTA, CDR2 FQGNSA. For the CDR3, the DNA is TGTGCCAGCAGCTTAGTTTCGGCAGATACGCAGTATTTT. Its translation is CASSLVSADTQYF. Drawing the rest from reference TRBV7-2 and TRBJ2-3, the complete variable domain is GAGVSQSPSNKVTEKGKDVELRCDPISGHTALYWYRQSLGQGLEFLIYFQGNSAPDKSGLPSDRFSAERTGGSVSTLTIQRTQQEDSAVYLCASSLVSADTQYFGPGTRLTVL.